This TCR beta chain is drawn from a study of molecular identifiers for immune sequencing clone quantification. Findings and caveats of the study: Spiked TCR RNA from one Jurkat cell reportedly showed up when mixed among one million naive cells.

TCRdb re-analysed the PCR reads in MiXCR, keeping a single row per CDR3 protein. The sample has fewer than 350,000 distinct CDR3 sequences, 20% to 25% seen once. V was clipped by 5 bases and J by 3 bases, with 6 bases between them. CDR3 length equals 12 residues. Points on this clonotype: The antigen is unknown. Just one base apart from a much larger clone, this may be a read error. A read error is likely, as this CDR3 ends without the conserved phenylalanine or tryptophan.

Every naive CD8 library was made from between roughly 19,000 and 1,000,000 sorted cells with 10%, 30% or 50% RNA. The V and J genes are TRBV12-3 or TRBV12-4 and TRBJ2-3; D gene uncertain. The sequencing sample was made of naive CD8+ T cells from blood, with Jurkat cell RNA spiked in. Subset in this sample: FACS-sorted CD8+CD4-CCR7+CD45RA+ naive T cells. This sequence originates from a human donor in good health. Some libraries in this study had Jurkat cell RNA spiked in. The CDR3 reads CASSDQTDTQYL. CDR3 DNA: TGTGCCAGCAGTGACCAAACAGATACGCAGTATCTT.